Included here is one TCR beta chain sequence, with context. What it recognizes is unknown. The sample comes from a study of T cell responses to AZD1222 COVID-19 vaccine. The protocol was immunoSEQ multiplex PCR, while the TCRdb copy is restricted to in-frame clones and leaves out a portion. The data show around 140,000 clones, about 90% seen once. Germline-derived CDR1 and CDR2 are SGHTA and FQGNSA. This CDR3 comprises 15 residues. Between the trimmed V and J ends, which lost 3 bases and 4 bases, there was a span of 12 bases. Findings and caveats of the study: Only after the peak T cell response were repertoires sampled. When two AZD1222 doses had been given, Spike-specific TCR breadth and depth rose.

The sample here was peripheral blood, taken 28 days after the second AZD1222 dose. This receptor was taken from an adult who received the AZD1222 COVID-19 vaccine. The chain carries TRBV7-2 and TRBJ1-4, with D hard to call. The CDR3 coding sequence is TGTGCCAGCAGCTTGTGGGGAGACAATAATGAAAAACTGTTTTTT. As protein: CASSLWGDNNEKLFF. Full variable domain (rest looked up from reference TRBV7-2 and TRBJ1-4): GAGVSQSPSNKVTEKGKDVELRCDPISGHTALYWYRQSLGQGLEFLIYFQGNSAPDKSGLPSDRFSAERTGGSVSTLTIQRTQQEDSAVYLCASSLWGDNNEKLFFGSGTQLSVL.